This is a list of T cell receptor beta chains from one sample in a study of neurological immune-mediated disorders. TCRdb reprocessed the 5' RACE reads with MiXCR, giving one entry per CDR3 protein. The repertoire holds tens of thousands of distinct CDR3 sequences, with around 3.6% as singletons. Specimen: PBMCs. The receptors shown here come from a man younger than 40 with multiple sclerosis. Both conserved end residues are trimmed from each CDR3.

v_call: TRBV7-8; cdr3_aa: ASRDAGAGANVLT
v_call: TRBV7-9; cdr3_aa: ASSLDRVNQPQH
v_call: TRBV5-6; cdr3_aa: ASSSLGAPLIGTYEQY
v_call: TRBV25-1; cdr3_aa: ASSRERGGYT
v_call: TRBV5-6; cdr3_aa: ASSSGRRTTTSKY
v_call: TRBV5-1; cdr3_aa: ASSGDGEWTQY
v_call: TRBV5-8; cdr3_aa: ASRPTGAEFRY
v_call: TRBV6-5; cdr3_aa: ASRGGVEDTQY
v_call: TRBV28; cdr3_aa: ASSQGQGNYGYT
v_call: TRBV7-9; cdr3_aa: ASSLQGQGEQF
v_call: TRBV7-9; cdr3_aa: ASSGQGIPEELF
v_call: TRBV5-1; cdr3_aa: ASSLQGGGNQPQH
v_call: TRBV5-1; cdr3_aa: ASSTGQGSNTEAF
v_call: TRBV5-5; cdr3_aa: ASSLGQTNTIY